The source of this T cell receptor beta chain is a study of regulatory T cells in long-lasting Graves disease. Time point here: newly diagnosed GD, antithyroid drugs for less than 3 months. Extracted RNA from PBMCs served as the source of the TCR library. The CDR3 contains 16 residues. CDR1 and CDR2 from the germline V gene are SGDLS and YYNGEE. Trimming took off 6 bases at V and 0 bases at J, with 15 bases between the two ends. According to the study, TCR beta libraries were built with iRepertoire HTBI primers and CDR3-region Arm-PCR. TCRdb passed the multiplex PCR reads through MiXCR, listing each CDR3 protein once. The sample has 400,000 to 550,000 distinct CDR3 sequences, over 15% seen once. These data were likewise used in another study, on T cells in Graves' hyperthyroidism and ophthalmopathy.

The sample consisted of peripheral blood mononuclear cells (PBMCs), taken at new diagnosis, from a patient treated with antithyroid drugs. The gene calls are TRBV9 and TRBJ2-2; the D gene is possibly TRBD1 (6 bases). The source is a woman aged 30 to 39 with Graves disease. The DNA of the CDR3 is TGTGCCAGCACCCCCCGGGACACCTCGAACACCGGGGAGCTGTTTTTT. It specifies CASTPRDTSNTGELFF.